This T cell receptor (beta chain) was recorded in a study of T cell responses to AZD1222 COVID-19 vaccine. Study-wide results and caveats: Of the AZD1222 recipients, only 5 or 6 were seropositive at baseline. With dominance at 160-218 and 743-854, vaccine-associated CD4 TCRs spanned spike. None of the repertoires were sampled until the peak T cell response had passed.

In the case of this clone: Its specificity is not known.

CDR3 length: 16 amino acids. Trimming removed 11 bases from V and 0 bases from J, with 19 bases in between. Germline assignment: CDR1 LNHNV and CDR2 YYDKDF (reference sequence). TCRdb's table, derived via immunoSEQ multiplex PCR, lists solely in-frame clones and lacks some. Altogether about 150,000 clones are present, roughly nine tenths being singletons, with the ten largest covering 5.5%. The clonotype originates from an adult in good health. Sequenced material: peripheral blood, taken on day 0 of MenACWY control vaccination. The J gene is TRBJ1-4, the V gene TRBV15, with D perhaps TRBD1 (6 bases). CDR3 loop: CASKRGQFATNEKLFF. The DNA of the CDR3 is TGTGCCTCAAAGCGGGGGCAGTTTGCAACTAATGAAAAACTGTTTTTT.